The clone carrying this T cell receptor beta chain appeared many times. Its antigen is currently unknown. The data stem from a study of T cells in Graves' hyperthyroidism and ophthalmopathy. General study results and limits: Before onset, by a median of approximately 5.9 months, the model predicted ophthalmopathy. From stable hyperthyroidism, ophthalmopathy was separated by a 13 V-J model.

Amplified TCR beta CDR3 regions came from RNA transcripts. In the first-round RT-PCR of the TCR CDR3, the HTBI primer set was used. In TCRdb, the multiplex PCR reads were re-called with MiXCR into one record per CDR3 protein. Here the sample spans 500,000 to 650,000 distinct CDR3 sequences, roughly 21% being singletons. CDR3 length: 14 residues. The V end lost 2 bases, the J end lost 5 bases, and 13 bases lay between the germline ends. Germline-derived CDR1 and CDR2 are MDHEN and SYDVKM. The material sequenced was blood. The chain has TRBV28 and TRBJ2-7, with D unresolved. This sequence was found in a man aged 40-49 years with Graves' ophthalmopathy. CDR3 region: CASSLAAGLDEQYF. Written as DNA, the CDR3 is TGTGCCAGCAGTTTAGCTGCCGGGTTGGACGAGCAGTACTTC.